This T cell receptor beta chain was sequenced for a study of blood T cell repertoires in COVID-19. The CDR3 consists of 17 residues. V was cut by 4 bases and J by 7 bases, with 25 bases left in between. Germline-derived CDR1 and CDR2 are GTSNPN and SVGIG (reference sequence). Assay used: immunoSEQ multiplex PCR; TCRdb lists only in-frame clones, some missing. The data contain 150,000 to 200,000 clones, 88% of them seen just once; the ten biggest clones take up about 26%. V gene TRBV30 combines with J gene TRBJ2-2; possibly TRBD1 for D (6 bases). This receptor was obtained from a man aged 60-69 years with acute or convalescent COVID-19. Source material: peripheral blood. The DNA for the CDR3 is TGTGCCTGGACTCCCCCCAAGGTACAGGGTCGAAGCGGGGAGCTGTTTTTT. This encodes CAWTPPKVQGRSGELFF.